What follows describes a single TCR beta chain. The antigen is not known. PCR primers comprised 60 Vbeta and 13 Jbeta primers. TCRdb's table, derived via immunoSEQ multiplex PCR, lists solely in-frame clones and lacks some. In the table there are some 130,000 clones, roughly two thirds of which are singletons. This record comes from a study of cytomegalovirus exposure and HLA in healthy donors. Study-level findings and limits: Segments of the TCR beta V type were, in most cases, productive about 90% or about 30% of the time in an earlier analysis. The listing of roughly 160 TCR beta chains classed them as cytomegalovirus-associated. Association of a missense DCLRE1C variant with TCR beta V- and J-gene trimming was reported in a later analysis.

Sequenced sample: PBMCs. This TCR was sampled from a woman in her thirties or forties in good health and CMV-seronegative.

CDR3 nucleotide sequence: TGCGCCAGCAGCTTGGGTCCAGGGGGCTTTGGCTACACCTTC. Its protein product is CASSLGPGGFGYTF. The genes are TRBV5-1 and TRBJ1-2; 8 bases fit TRBD1. This CDR3 spans 14 amino acids. V lost 0 bases, J lost 7 bases, and 5 bases stayed unmatched. The V gene's germline CDR1 is SGHRS and CDR2 YFSETQ.